The clone carrying this T cell receptor beta chain turned up a few times. The germline CDR1 and CDR2 sequences are MNHEY and SVGAGI. The CDR3 is 13 amino acids. V lost 6 bases and J lost 6, with 12 bases in between. These data are taken from a study of T cell repertoires in cytomegalovirus infection. Study details: Public TCR beta signatures marked donors with CMV infection and the matching HLA.

TCRdb re-called the reads through MiXCR, storing one row per CDR3 protein. The data hold around 530,000 distinct CDR3 sequences, with 15% to 20% observed a single time. Sequenced material: CD8+ T cells from PBMCs. The source is a human donor in good health (CMV status not recorded). Some clones in this sample may be carry-over from other donors' samples. The J gene is TRBJ1-5, the V gene TRBV6-5; TRBD1 might be the D (5 bases). CDR3 nucleotide sequence: TGTGCCAGCAGGGCGGCGGGGGTTCAGCCCCAGCATTTT. As protein: CASRAAGVQPQHF.